Here is one T cell receptor (beta chain) with its context. V was clipped by 4 bases and J by 4 bases, with 18 bases between them. This CDR3 spans 16 amino acids. Germline V CDR1 and CDR2: LGHDT, YNNKEL (reference sequence). MiXCR, run by TCRdb on the RT-PCR reads, gives a single entry per CDR3 protein. The data show hundreds of thousands of distinct CDR3 sequences, 14% seen once. The material sequenced was memory CD4+ T cells from blood. This TCR was recovered from a female donor in good health, serving as a healthy control. The V call is TRBV3-1, the J call TRBJ2-3; D unresolved. The CDR3 nucleotides read TGTGCCAGCAGCCTACACCTAGACCCGGCTGCAGATACGCAGTATTTT. This translates into CASSLHLDPAADTQYF.